The source of this T cell receptor (beta chain) is a study of blood T cell repertoires in COVID-19. Overall study context: COVID-19 samples collected from the United States, Italy and Spain covered acute and convalescent phases. PBMCs, B-cell-depleted T cells, or T cells provided the cDNA or gDNA that made up the material.

Assay used: immunoSEQ multiplex PCR; TCRdb lists only in-frame clones, some missing. This sample has 200,000 to 250,000 clones, with roughly 84% found just once. Researchers sorted participants into cohorts using their self-reported clinical history. Donors in Cohort 3 who had recovered were those with two negative PCRs, healthcare professional clearance, or resolution of their symptoms. Unmatched junction bases numbered 7, after V lost 1 base and J lost 1 base. CDR3 size: 16 residues. CDR1 is SQVTM, CDR2 ANQGSEA, per germline. The sequence was obtained from a woman aged 40 to 50 who had recovered from COVID-19. The sequenced material came from PBMCs or T cells enriched from blood (not recorded which). This chain joins TRBV29-1 and TRBJ2-7, with 10 positions matching TRBD1. CDR3 sequence reads: CSVEGLPGQGSYEQYF. The CDR3 DNA follows: TGCAGCGTTGAAGGATTGCCGGGACAGGGGTCCTACGAGCAGTACTTC.